The subject of this entry is one T cell receptor (beta chain). The ends lost 4 bases at V and 8 bases at J; junction bases unmatched: 11. The CDR3 covers 17 residues. Germline CDR1 LGHDT, CDR2 YNNKEL (reference sequence). Some clones are missing from TCRdb's copy, which holds only in-frame ones; the method was immunoSEQ multiplex PCR. The table lists under 170,000 clones, approximately 86% of them singletons. The sample originates from a study of blood T cell repertoires in COVID-19. V is TRBV3-1 (or the pseudogene TRBV3-2) and J is TRBJ2-1; TRBD2 agrees at 13 bases. Source material: peripheral blood. This TCR came from a man in his 70s with acute or convalescent COVID-19. The CDR3: CASSPRTSGSMADEQFF. The CDR3, as DNA: TGTGCCAGCAGCCCCCGGACTAGCGGGAGCATGGCCGATGAGCAGTTCTTC.